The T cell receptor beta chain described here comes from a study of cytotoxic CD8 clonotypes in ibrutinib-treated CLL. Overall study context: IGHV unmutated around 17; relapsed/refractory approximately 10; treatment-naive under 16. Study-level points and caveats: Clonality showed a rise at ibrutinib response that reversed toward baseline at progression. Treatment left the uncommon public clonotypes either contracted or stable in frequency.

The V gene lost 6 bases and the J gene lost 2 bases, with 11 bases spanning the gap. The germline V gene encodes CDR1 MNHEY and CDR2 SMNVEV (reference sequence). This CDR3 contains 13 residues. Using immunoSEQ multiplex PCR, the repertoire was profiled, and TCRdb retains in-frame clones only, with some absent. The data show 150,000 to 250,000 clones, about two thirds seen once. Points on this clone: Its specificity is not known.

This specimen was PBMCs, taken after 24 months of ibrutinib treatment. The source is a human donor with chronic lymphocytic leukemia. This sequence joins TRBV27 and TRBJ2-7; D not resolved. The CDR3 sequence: CASSSRITYEQYF. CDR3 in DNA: TGTGCCAGCAGCTCACGAATTACCTACGAGCAGTACTTC.